This T cell receptor beta chain was documented in a study of a mutant IDH1 vaccine in newly diagnosed glioma. Study-wide points: Seemingly, top peripheral T cell clonotype changes bore no relation to pseudoprogression.

This CDR3 is built from 15 residues. The ends lost 3 bases at V and 5 bases at J; junction bases unmatched: 7. Germline V gives CDR1 SGHVS, CDR2 FQNEAQ. On this clone itself: The antigen is unknown.

Here immunoSEQ multiplex PCR was the method, and the copy in TCRdb shows in-frame clones only, minus some. The profile shows roughly 50,000 clones, roughly three quarters of them singletons. Time point specified: week 23, last vaccination. All doses held 300 ug of mutant IDH1 20-mer peptide, with topical imiquimod. The sequence came from a woman in her thirties or forties with glioma. Some clones in this sample may be carry-over from other donors' samples. Here the sequenced sample was PBMCs, taken from a glioma patient whose treatment included an IDH1 peptide vaccine. The gene calls are TRBV7-8 and TRBJ2-1; 7 bases match TRBD2. DNA of the CDR3: TGTGCCAGCAGCTTGGTAACGGGGGGAGACAATGAGCAGTTCTTC. This codes for CASSLVTGGDNEQFF.